Described below is a single T cell receptor (beta chain) sequence and its context. Its matching antigen is unknown. This specimen belongs to a study of post-analysis software for immune sequencing data. General study findings and limits: Compared against controls, patients with multiple sclerosis displayed significantly lower normalized Chao1 diversity. Same-batch samples co-clustered strongly by F measure. In patients, about 5 TRBV segments were more frequent than in controls, with TRBV5-6, TRBV5-1 and TRBV20-1 among them.

CDR3 length: 16 residues. Germline V gene data show CDR1 as MNHNY and CDR2 as SVGAGI (reference sequence). Each TCR beta cDNA library carried unique molecular identifiers. The authors obtained roughly 550,000 cDNA molecules from around 0.96 to 9.9 million T cells. A single record per CDR3 protein comes from TCRdb applying MiXCR to the PCR reads. The repertoire holds about 810,000 distinct CDR3 sequences, with roughly 50% as singletons. Source material: blood. The V call is TRBV6-6, the J call TRBJ2-7, with 8 bases fitting TRBD2. The better agreement between TRBJ2-5 and the DNA end casts doubt on the J call. The receptor was isolated from a girl under 18 with multiple sclerosis. CDR3 in amino acids: CASSYGTSGFEETQYF. The CDR3 region has the DNA TGTGCCAGCAGTTACGGTACTAGCGGATTTGAGGAGACCCAGTACTTC.